This T cell receptor (beta chain) was observed in a study of blood T cell repertoires in COVID-19. Study background: From T cells, B-cell-depleted T cells, or PBMCs came the material, which was cDNA or gDNA.

The length of the CDR3 is 13 residues. J was trimmed by 3 bases and V by 5 bases; bases with no gene match: 4. Germline V lookup: CDR1 LNHNV, CDR2 YYDKDF (reference sequence). Authors' processing steps: Reference gene primer amplification gave nucleated cell count estimates. The method was immunoSEQ multiplex PCR; TCRdb's version includes in-frame clones alone and lacks a portion of them. V, J and clone size were drawn from that table, and D and trimming were deduced from the DNA. Seen here are some 150,000 clones, about 82% observed once, and the top ten hold 6.2%. The genes are TRBV15 and TRBJ2-7; 7 bases map to TRBD1. The sequencing sample was made of PBMCs or T cells enriched from blood (not recorded which). The receptor was isolated from a woman aged 40 to 50 who had recovered from COVID-19. CDR3 in DNA: TGTGCCACCAGCGGCCGACAGGGCTACGAGCAGTACTTC. Translated: CATSGRQGYEQYF. The full variable domain, with the rest looked up from reference TRBV15 and TRBJ2-7, is DAMVIQNPRYQVTQFGKPVTLSCSQTLNHNVMYWYQQKSSQAPKLLFHYYDKDFNNEADTPDNFQSRRPNTSFCFLDIRSPGLGDTAMYLCATSGRQGYEQYFGPGTRLTVT.